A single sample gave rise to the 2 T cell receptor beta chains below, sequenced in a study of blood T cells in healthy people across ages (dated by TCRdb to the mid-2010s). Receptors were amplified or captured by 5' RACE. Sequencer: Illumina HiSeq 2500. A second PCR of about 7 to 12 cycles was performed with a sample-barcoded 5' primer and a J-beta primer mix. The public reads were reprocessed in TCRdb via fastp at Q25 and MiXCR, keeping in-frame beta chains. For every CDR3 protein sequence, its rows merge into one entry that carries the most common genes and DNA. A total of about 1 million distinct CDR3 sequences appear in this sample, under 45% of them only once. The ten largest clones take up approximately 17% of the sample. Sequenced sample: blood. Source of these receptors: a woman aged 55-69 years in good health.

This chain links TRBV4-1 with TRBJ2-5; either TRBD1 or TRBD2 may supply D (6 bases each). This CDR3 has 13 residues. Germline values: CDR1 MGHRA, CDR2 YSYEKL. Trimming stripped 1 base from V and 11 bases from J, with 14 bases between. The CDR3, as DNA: TGCGCCAGCAGCCAAGGGGAGAGGGGGGAGCAGTACTTC. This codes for CASSQGERGEQYF.

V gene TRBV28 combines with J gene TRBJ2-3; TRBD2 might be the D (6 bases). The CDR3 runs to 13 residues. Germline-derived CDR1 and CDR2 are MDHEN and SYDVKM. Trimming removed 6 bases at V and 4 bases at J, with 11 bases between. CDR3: CASRRRAADTQYF. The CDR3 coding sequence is TGTGCCAGCAGACGGAGGGCCGCAGATACGCAGTATTTT.